The rows below give T cell receptor beta chains drawn from one sample of a study of T cell responses to AZD1222 COVID-19 vaccine. Repertoires were generated with immunoSEQ multiplex PCR, while TCRdb's copy carries only in-frame clones and drops some. The sample has under 100,000 clones, around 92% seen once. Sequences were derived from peripheral blood, sampled on day 0 of MenACWY control vaccination. These receptor sequences come from an adult in good health. The CDR3 runs from the conserved cysteine through the conserved F or W. The D gene is left open where the match is weak. Clone size is given for some rows only: seen once, a few or many times, or a class if the clone is expanded.

CDR3: CASSHRGLRVETQYF; DNA: TGTGCCAGCAGCCACAGGGGCCTAAGAGTTGAGACCCAGTACTTC; D: -; size: -; J: TRBJ2-5; V: TRBV3-1/TRBV3-2
CDR3: CASSYRGEVTDTQYF; DNA: TGTGCCAGCTCGTACAGGGGCGAGGTAACCGATACGCAGTATTTT; D: TRBD1; size: -; J: TRBJ2-3; V: TRBV18
CDR3: CASSLGAGQGLDEQYF; DNA: TGTGCCAGCAGCCTAGGAGCCGGACAGGGATTGGACGAGCAGTACTTC; D: TRBD1; size: -; J: TRBJ2-7; V: TRBV11-3
CDR3: CASEPKGAYEQYF; DNA: TGTGCCAGCGAACCCAAGGGGGCCTACGAGCAGTACTTC; D: -; size: few; J: TRBJ2-7; V: TRBV7-9
CDR3: CATSGELEGWYGYTF; DNA: TGTGCCACCAGCGGTGAATTAGAGGGCTGGTATGGCTACACCTTC; D: -; size: -; J: TRBJ1-2; V: TRBV15
CDR3: CASSPDEGWSGYTF; DNA: TGCGCCAGCAGCCCGGACGAAGGGTGGAGTGGCTACACCTTC; D: -; size: -; J: TRBJ1-2; V: TRBV5-1
CDR3: CASRDRFQGPDTQYF; DNA: TGTGCCAGCAGGGATCGATTTCAGGGGCCCGATACGCAGTATTTT; D: -; size: -; J: TRBJ2-3; V: TRBV6-5
CDR3: CASSPGTGAYNEKLFF; DNA: TGCGCCAGCAGTCCCGGGACAGGAGCTTATAATGAAAAACTGTTTTTT; D: TRBD1; size: -; J: TRBJ1-4; V: TRBV10-1
CDR3: CAISESVSGNTIYF; DNA: TGTGCCATCAGTGAGTCGGTCTCTGGAAACACCATATATTTT; D: -; size: -; J: TRBJ1-3; V: TRBV10-3
CDR3: CASSTGGFLGANVLTF; DNA: TGTGCCAGCAGCACCGGGGGGTTTCTGGGGGCCAACGTCCTGACTTTC; D: TRBD2; size: -; J: TRBJ2-6; V: TRBV28
CDR3: CASSPPRSGSYNEQFF; DNA: TGTGCCAGCAGTCCCCCCCGAAGCGGGAGCTACAATGAGCAGTTCTTC; D: TRBD2; size: -; J: TRBJ2-1; V: TRBV6-2/TRBV6-3
CDR3: CASSIWRGSNTEAFF; DNA: TGTGCCAGTAGTATCTGGCGGGGGTCGAACACTGAAGCTTTCTTT; D: -; size: -; J: TRBJ1-1; V: TRBV19
CDR3: CASSIGGRHTEAFF; DNA: TGTGCCAGTAGTATAGGGGGTCGGCACACTGAAGCTTTCTTT; D: -; size: -; J: TRBJ1-1; V: TRBV19
CDR3: CASTPGLWGTNSPLHF; DNA: TGTGCCAGCACGCCCGGACTGTGGGGGACTAATTCACCCCTCCACTTT; D: -; size: -; J: TRBJ1-6; V: TRBV18
CDR3: CASSKGGAADTEAFF; DNA: TGTGCCAGCAGCAAAGGTGGGGCGGCGGACACTGAAGCTTTCTTT; D: -; size: -; J: TRBJ1-1; V: TRBV21-1
CDR3: CASSPGGGSLSEQYF; DNA: TGTGCCAGTAGCCCTGGGGGCGGGAGTTTGAGTGAGCAGTACTTC; D: -; size: -; J: TRBJ2-7; V: TRBV19
CDR3: CASSLEGPGAQAFF; DNA: TGTGCCAGCAGCCTAGAAGGCCCCGGGGCCCAAGCTTTCTTT; D: -; size: -; J: TRBJ1-1; V: TRBV13
CDR3: CASRRGSWPQHF; DNA: TGTGCCAGTAGAAGAGGGTCCTGGCCCCAGCATTTT; D: -; size: -; J: TRBJ1-5; V: TRBV19